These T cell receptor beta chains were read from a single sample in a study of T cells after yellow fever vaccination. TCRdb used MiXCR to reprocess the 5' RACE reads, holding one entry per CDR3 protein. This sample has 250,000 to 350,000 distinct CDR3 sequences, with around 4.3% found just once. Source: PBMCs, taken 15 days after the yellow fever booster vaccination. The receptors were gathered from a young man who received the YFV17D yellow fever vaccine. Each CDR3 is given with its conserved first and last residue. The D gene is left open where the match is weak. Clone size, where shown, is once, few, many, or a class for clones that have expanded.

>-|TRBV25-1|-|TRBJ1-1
CASSDPTVGNTEAFF
TGTGCCAGCAGTGATCCCACTGTTGGGAACACTGAAGCTTTCTTT
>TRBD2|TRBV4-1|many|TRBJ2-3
CASSNGGAGDTQYF
TGCGCCAGCAGCAACGGGGGGGCAGGAGATACGCAGTATTTT
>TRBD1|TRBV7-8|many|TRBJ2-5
CASSQRDREETQYF
TGTGCCAGCAGCCAACGGGACAGGGAAGAGACCCAGTACTTC
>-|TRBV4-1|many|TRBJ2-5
CASSQEAAGTETQYF
TGCGCCAGCAGCCAAGAGGCGGCAGGGACAGAGACCCAGTACTTC
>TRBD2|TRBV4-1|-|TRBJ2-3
CASSQETSGTPDTQYF
TGCGCCAGCAGCCAAGAGACTAGCGGGACCCCAGATACGCAGTATTTT
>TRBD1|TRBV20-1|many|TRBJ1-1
CSARTGGTATEAFF
TGCAGTGCGAGGACAGGGGGTACAGCCACTGAAGCTTTCTTT
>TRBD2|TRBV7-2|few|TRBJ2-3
CASSSPSGGWADTQYF
TGTGCCAGCAGCTCACCTAGCGGGGGGTGGGCAGATACGCAGTATTTT
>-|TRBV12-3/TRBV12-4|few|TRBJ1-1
CASSLASTGGNF
TGTGCCAGCAGTTTAGCGAGTACGGGGGGAAACTTT
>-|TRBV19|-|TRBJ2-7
CASSLQFGSYEQYF
TGTGCCAGTAGTCTCCAGTTCGGGTCCTACGAGCAGTACTTC
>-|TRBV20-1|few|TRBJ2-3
CSIFNRDTQYF
TGCAGTATTTTTAACAGAGATACGCAGTATTTT
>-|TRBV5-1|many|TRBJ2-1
CASIDSRGSDEQFF
TGCGCCAGCATCGACTCCCGGGGATCTGATGAGCAGTTCTTC
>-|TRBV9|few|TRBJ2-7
CASGGINEQYF
TGTGCCAGCGGGGGCATCAACGAGCAGTACTTC
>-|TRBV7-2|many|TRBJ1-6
CASSPGRYNSPLHF
TGTGCCAGCTCGCCCGGGAGGTATAATTCACCCCTCCACTTT
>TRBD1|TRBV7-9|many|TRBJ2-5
CASSNTGGPSETQYF
TGTGCCAGCAGCAATACAGGGGGCCCTTCAGAGACCCAGTACTTC
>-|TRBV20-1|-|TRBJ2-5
CSARARNQETQYF
TGCAGTGCTAGAGCAAGGAATCAAGAGACCCAGTACTTC
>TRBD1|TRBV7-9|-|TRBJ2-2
CASSLALFWTGKFTGELFF
TGTGCCAGCAGCTTAGCGCTATTTTGGACAGGGAAGTTTACCGGGGAGCTGTTTTTT
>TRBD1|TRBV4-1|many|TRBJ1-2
CASSQPGQRTDYGYTF
TGCGCCAGCAGCCAACCGGGACAGCGAACAGACTATGGCTACACCTTC
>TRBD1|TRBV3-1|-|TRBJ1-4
CASSTSTGGSTNEKLFF
TGTGCCAGCAGCACCTCGACAGGGGGCTCAACTAATGAAAAACTGTTTTTT
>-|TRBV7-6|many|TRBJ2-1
CASSLAGQYNEQFF
TGTGCCAGCAGCTTAGCGGGACAATACAATGAGCAGTTCTTC
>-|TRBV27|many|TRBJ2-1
CASSPLVTDEQFF
TGTGCCAGCAGTCCCTTAGTGACCGATGAGCAGTTCTTC
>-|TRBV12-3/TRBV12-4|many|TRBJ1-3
CASARGGGNTIYF
TGTGCCAGCGCCCGGGGAGGAGGAAACACCATATATTTT
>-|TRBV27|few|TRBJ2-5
CASSLSPGLKQETQYF
TGTGCCAGCAGTTTATCGCCGGGGCTTAAGCAAGAGACCCAGTACTTC
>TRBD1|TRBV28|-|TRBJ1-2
CASSLGGQGNYGYTF
TGTGCCAGCAGTTTAGGGGGACAGGGAAACTATGGCTACACCTTC
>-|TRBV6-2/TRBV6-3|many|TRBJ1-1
CASSYAGREAFF
TGTGCCAGCAGTTACGCAGGGCGTGAAGCTTTCTTT
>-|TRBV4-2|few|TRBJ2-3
CASSPDSGASSTDTQYF
TGTGCCAGCAGCCCCGATTCAGGGGCCTCTAGCACAGATACGCAGTATTTT
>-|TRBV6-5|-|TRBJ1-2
CASSYAGNGYTF
TGTGCCAGCAGTTACGCAGGGAACGGCTACACCTTC
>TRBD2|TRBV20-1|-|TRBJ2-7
CSARDSLGTSGNYEQYF
TGCAGTGCTAGAGATTCGTTGGGGACTAGCGGCAACTACGAGCAGTACTTC
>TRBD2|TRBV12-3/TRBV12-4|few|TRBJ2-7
CASSRSGVSREQYF
TGTGCCAGCAGTCGTAGCGGGGTATCACGCGAGCAGTACTTC
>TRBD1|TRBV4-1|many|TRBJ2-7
CASSLKAWGQVHYEQYF
TGCGCCAGCAGCCTAAAGGCTTGGGGACAGGTGCACTACGAGCAGTACTTC
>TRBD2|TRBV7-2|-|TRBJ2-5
CASSLLLAGGRYQETQYF
TGTGCCAGCAGCTTACTACTAGCGGGGGGGCGGTACCAAGAGACCCAGTACTTC
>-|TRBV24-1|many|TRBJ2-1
CATSSRFYNEQFF
TGTGCCACCAGTAGCAGGTTCTACAATGAGCAGTTCTTC
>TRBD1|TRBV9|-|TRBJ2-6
CASSVYAGGSSGANVLTF
TGTGCCAGCAGCGTATATGCAGGGGGTAGCTCTGGGGCCAACGTCCTGACTTTC
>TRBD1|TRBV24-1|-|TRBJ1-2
CATSLGQDGYTF
TGTGCCACCAGCCTAGGACAGGATGGCTACACCTTC
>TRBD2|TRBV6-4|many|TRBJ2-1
CASSDWASGDYNEQFF
TGTGCCAGCAGCGATTGGGCTAGCGGGGACTACAATGAGCAGTTCTTC
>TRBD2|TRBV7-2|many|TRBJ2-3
CASSWTRGTDTQYF
TGTGCCAGCAGCTGGACTAGGGGCACAGATACGCAGTATTTT
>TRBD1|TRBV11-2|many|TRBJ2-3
CASSWTGTDTQYF
TGTGCCAGCAGCTGGACAGGGACAGATACGCAGTATTTT
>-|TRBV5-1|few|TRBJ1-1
CASRPAQGMMTEAFF
TGCGCCAGCAGACCCGCACAGGGTATGATGACTGAAGCTTTCTTT
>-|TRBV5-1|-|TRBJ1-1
CASSKPANTEAFF
TGCGCCAGCAGCAAACCAGCGAACACTGAAGCTTTCTTT
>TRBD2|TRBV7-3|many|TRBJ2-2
CASSSLAGELFF
TGTGCCAGCAGCTCACTAGCGGGGGAGCTGTTTTTT
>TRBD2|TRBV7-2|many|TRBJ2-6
CASSLGGSSGANVLTF
TGTGCCAGCAGCTTAGGCGGGAGCTCTGGGGCCAACGTCCTGACTTTC
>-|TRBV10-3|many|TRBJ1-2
CAIKGSGVYGYTF
TGTGCCATCAAGGGTTCGGGTGTGTATGGCTACACCTTC
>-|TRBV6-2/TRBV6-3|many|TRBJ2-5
CASSWKETQYF
TGTGCCAGCAGTTGGAAGGAGACCCAGTACTTC
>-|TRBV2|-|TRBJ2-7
CASTLRYPTYEQYF
TGTGCCAGCACCCTCAGGTACCCGACCTACGAGCAGTACTTC